The present T cell receptor beta chain was sequenced within a study of blood T cell repertoires in COVID-19. Whole-study context: Sites across the United States, Italy and Spain contributed samples from acute and convalescent COVID-19. Sources were T cells, B-cell-depleted T cells, or PBMCs; the material itself was cDNA or gDNA.

Assay: immunoSEQ multiplex PCR; the TCRdb copy retains only in-frame clones and omits some. The table includes 470,000 or so clones, 80% to 90% detected once. Germline V gives CDR1 LGHDT, CDR2 YNNKEL (reference sequence). CDR3 length: 19 amino acids. Trimming at V came to 3 bases and at J to 2 bases, leaving 16 bases not matched to a gene. The chain links TRBV3-1 (or the pseudogene TRBV3-2) to TRBJ2-1; 7 bases are a match to TRBD2. The sample taken for sequencing was peripheral blood. This receptor was obtained from a human donor in a cohort sampled during active COVID-19. The DNA for the CDR3 is TGTGCCAGCAGCCACGGGCCCTTCGGGGCGGGAGCGACCTACAATGAGCAGTTCTTC. It codes for CASSHGPFGAGATYNEQFF.